The rows below give T cell receptor beta chains drawn from one sample of a study of metastatic and nonmetastatic thyroid tumors. MiXCR reprocessed the PCR reads for TCRdb. The repertoire consists of 21,000 or so clones, with around 9.9% occurring once and the leading ten covering roughly 29%. Sequencing used blood. The receptor set was obtained from a female donor with papillary thyroid cancer or a benign thyroid nodule (not recorded which). Some clones in this sample may be carry-over from other donors' samples. CDR3s include the opening cysteine and the closing phenylalanine or tryptophan. The order of the fields is clone size, V gene, J gene, D gene, CDR3 protein, CDR3 DNA. D genes are given only for firm matches. Size tells how often a clone was seen (once, few, many) or the class of an expanded clone, and some rows leave it out.

clone size: many; V gene: TRBV12-3/TRBV12-4; J gene: TRBJ1-1; D gene: TRBD1; CDR3 protein: CASSPGQGNTEAFF; CDR3 DNA: TGTGCCAGCAGTCCGGGACAGGGGAACACTGAAGCTTTCTTT
clone size: many; V gene: TRBV19; J gene: TRBJ1-2; D gene: .; CDR3 protein: CASSNRDYDGYTF; CDR3 DNA: TGTGCCAGTAGCAACAGGGACTACGATGGCTACACCTTC
clone size: .; V gene: TRBV5-1; J gene: TRBJ2-6; D gene: .; CDR3 protein: CASREKSFSGANVLTF; CDR3 DNA: TGCGCCAGTAGAGAAAAGTCGTTCTCTGGGGCCAACGTCCTGACTTTC
clone size: .; V gene: TRBV9; J gene: TRBJ1-2; D gene: .; CDR3 protein: CASSVGTHPYGYTF; CDR3 DNA: TGTGCCAGCAGCGTCGGGACTCATCCTTATGGCTACACCTTC
clone size: many; V gene: TRBV20-1; J gene: TRBJ2-3; D gene: TRBD1; CDR3 protein: CSARDPTGLAATQYF; CDR3 DNA: TGCAGTGCTAGAGATCCGACAGGGCTAGCCGCTACGCAGTATTTT
clone size: medium-sized; V gene: TRBV12-3/TRBV12-4; J gene: TRBJ2-7; D gene: .; CDR3 protein: CASSLEAAQQYF; CDR3 DNA: TGTGCCAGCAGTTTAGAAGCGGCTCAGCAGTACTTC
clone size: few; V gene: TRBV12-3/TRBV12-4; J gene: TRBJ2-2; D gene: TRBD1; CDR3 protein: CASSLATGAGELFF; CDR3 DNA: TGTGCCAGCAGTTTGGCCACAGGGGCCGGGGAGCTGTTTTTT
clone size: few; V gene: TRBV28; J gene: TRBJ1-2; D gene: .; CDR3 protein: CASSFGDRNYGYTF; CDR3 DNA: TGTGCCAGCAGTTTCGGGGATCGGAACTATGGCTACACCTTC
clone size: many; V gene: TRBV20-1; J gene: TRBJ2-5; D gene: .; CDR3 protein: CSARDQGETQYF; CDR3 DNA: TGCAGTGCTAGAGATCAGGGAGAGACCCAGTACTTC
clone size: many; V gene: TRBV9; J gene: TRBJ1-2; D gene: .; CDR3 protein: CASSDEGVGYTF; CDR3 DNA: TGTGCCAGCAGCGACGAGGGGGTTGGCTACACCTTC
clone size: many; V gene: TRBV6-1; J gene: TRBJ1-4; D gene: .; CDR3 protein: CASLAYAGLEEKLFF; CDR3 DNA: TGTGCCAGCCTCGCCTACGCAGGGTTGGAGGAAAAACTGTTTTTT
clone size: .; V gene: TRBV18; J gene: TRBJ2-2; D gene: TRBD1; CDR3 protein: CASSSNRGRDTGELFF; CDR3 DNA: TGTGCCAGCTCATCCAACAGGGGGCGCGACACCGGGGAGCTGTTTTTT
clone size: many; V gene: TRBV20-1; J gene: TRBJ2-7; D gene: .; CDR3 protein: CSARAGGTYEQYF; CDR3 DNA: TGCAGTGCTAGAGCTGGAGGCACCTACGAGCAGTACTTC
clone size: many; V gene: TRBV6-1; J gene: TRBJ1-1; D gene: .; CDR3 protein: CASSDTTDTNTEAFF; CDR3 DNA: TGTGCCAGCAGTGATACGACAGACACGAACACTGAAGCTTTCTTT
clone size: many; V gene: TRBV11-1; J gene: TRBJ2-2; D gene: TRBD1; CDR3 protein: CASSKSTGTNTGELFF; CDR3 DNA: TGTGCCAGCAGCAAATCGACAGGGACGAACACCGGGGAGCTGTTTTTT
clone size: many; V gene: TRBV10-1; J gene: TRBJ2-1; D gene: .; CDR3 protein: CASSEAKDSRQFF; CDR3 DNA: TGCGCCAGCAGTGAGGCAAAGGACTCCAGGCAGTTCTTC
clone size: medium-sized; V gene: TRBV6-1; J gene: TRBJ1-2; D gene: .; CDR3 protein: CASSRGGQGNRYGYTF; CDR3 DNA: TGTGCCAGCAGCCGGGGTGGGCAGGGGAATCGCTATGGCTACACCTTC
clone size: medium-sized; V gene: TRBV12-3/TRBV12-4; J gene: TRBJ2-1; D gene: .; CDR3 protein: CASSLTNFRFF; CDR3 DNA: TGTGCCAGCAGTCTGACGAATTTTCGGTTCTTC
clone size: many; V gene: TRBV11-1; J gene: TRBJ2-7; D gene: TRBD2; CDR3 protein: CASSSVTTSGGYEQYF; CDR3 DNA: TGTGCCAGCAGCTCAGTCACTACTAGCGGGGGTTACGAGCAGTACTTC
clone size: .; V gene: TRBV20-1; J gene: TRBJ2-3; D gene: TRBD2; CDR3 protein: CSARQWTSVDTQYF; CDR3 DNA: TGCAGTGCTAGACAATGGACTAGCGTAGATACGCAGTATTTT
clone size: medium-sized; V gene: TRBV28; J gene: TRBJ1-1; D gene: .; CDR3 protein: CASSLGGSEAFF; CDR3 DNA: TGTGCCAGCAGTTTGGGGGGGTCTGAAGCTTTCTTT
clone size: .; V gene: TRBV19; J gene: TRBJ2-1; D gene: .; CDR3 protein: CASSIPRGSGSYNEQFF; CDR3 DNA: TGTGCCAGTAGTATACCCCGGGGTAGCGGCTCCTACAATGAGCAGTTCTTC
clone size: many; V gene: TRBV5-1; J gene: TRBJ2-7; D gene: TRBD1; CDR3 protein: CASSLGTGAYEQYF; CDR3 DNA: TGCGCCAGCAGCTTGGGGACAGGGGCCTACGAGCAGTACTTC
clone size: many; V gene: TRBV11-2; J gene: TRBJ2-7; D gene: .; CDR3 protein: CASSFAGKAYEQYF; CDR3 DNA: TGTGCCAGCAGCTTTGCCGGGAAAGCCTACGAGCAGTACTTC
clone size: many; V gene: TRBV30; J gene: TRBJ2-3; D gene: TRBD2; CDR3 protein: CAWRTTGTRRDTQYF; CDR3 DNA: TGTGCCTGGAGAACCACCGGGACTAGACGTGATACGCAGTATTTT
clone size: many; V gene: TRBV6-1; J gene: TRBJ2-5; D gene: .; CDR3 protein: CASSPGPVEETQYF; CDR3 DNA: TGTGCCAGCAGTCCCGGGCCCGTGGAAGAGACCCAGTACTTC
clone size: medium-sized; V gene: TRBV28; J gene: TRBJ2-7; D gene: .; CDR3 protein: CASSLDEQYF; CDR3 DNA: TGTGCCAGCAGTTTGGACGAGCAGTACTTC
clone size: many; V gene: TRBV4-3; J gene: TRBJ2-1; D gene: .; CDR3 protein: CASSQGLEQFF; CDR3 DNA: TGCGCCAGCAGCCAGGGACTGGAGCAGTTCTTC
clone size: .; V gene: TRBV20-1; J gene: TRBJ1-2; D gene: .; CDR3 protein: CSATPQAYGYTF; CDR3 DNA: TGCAGTGCTACGCCTCAGGCCTATGGCTACACCTTC
clone size: many; V gene: TRBV28; J gene: TRBJ2-3; D gene: .; CDR3 protein: CASSRTDPSTDTQYF; CDR3 DNA: TGTGCCAGCAGCCGGACAGACCCTAGCACAGATACGCAGTATTTT
clone size: .; V gene: TRBV29-1; J gene: TRBJ1-1; D gene: .; CDR3 protein: CSVDIAAESFF; CDR3 DNA: TGCAGCGTTGATATCGCGGCTGAATCTTTCTTT
clone size: many; V gene: TRBV6-2/TRBV6-3; J gene: TRBJ2-1; D gene: .; CDR3 protein: CASSRQGSYNEQFF; CDR3 DNA: TGTGCCAGCAGTAGGCAGGGCTCCTACAATGAGCAGTTCTTC
clone size: few; V gene: TRBV28; J gene: TRBJ1-2; D gene: .; CDR3 protein: CASSLGSGGAASYGYTF; CDR3 DNA: TGTGCCAGCAGTTTGGGTAGCGGGGGGGCCGCTTCCTATGGCTACACCTTC
clone size: few; V gene: TRBV4-2; J gene: TRBJ2-5; D gene: TRBD1; CDR3 protein: CASSQDRGRLETQYF; CDR3 DNA: TGTGCCAGCAGCCAAGACAGGGGGCGCCTGGAGACCCAGTACTTC
clone size: medium-sized; V gene: TRBV6-1; J gene: TRBJ1-6; D gene: .; CDR3 protein: CASSVPVDSPLHF; CDR3 DNA: TGTGCCAGCAGTGTGCCTGTGGATTCACCCCTCCACTTT
clone size: .; V gene: TRBV6-2/TRBV6-3; J gene: TRBJ1-1; D gene: .; CDR3 protein: CASSYGTAPNTEAFF; CDR3 DNA: TGTGCCAGCAGTTACGGGACGGCTCCGAACACTGAAGCTTTCTTT
clone size: many; V gene: TRBV27; J gene: TRBJ2-5; D gene: .; CDR3 protein: CASSPQGPLGATQYF; CDR3 DNA: TGTGCCAGCAGTCCCCAGGGGCCGCTAGGGGCTACCCAGTACTTC